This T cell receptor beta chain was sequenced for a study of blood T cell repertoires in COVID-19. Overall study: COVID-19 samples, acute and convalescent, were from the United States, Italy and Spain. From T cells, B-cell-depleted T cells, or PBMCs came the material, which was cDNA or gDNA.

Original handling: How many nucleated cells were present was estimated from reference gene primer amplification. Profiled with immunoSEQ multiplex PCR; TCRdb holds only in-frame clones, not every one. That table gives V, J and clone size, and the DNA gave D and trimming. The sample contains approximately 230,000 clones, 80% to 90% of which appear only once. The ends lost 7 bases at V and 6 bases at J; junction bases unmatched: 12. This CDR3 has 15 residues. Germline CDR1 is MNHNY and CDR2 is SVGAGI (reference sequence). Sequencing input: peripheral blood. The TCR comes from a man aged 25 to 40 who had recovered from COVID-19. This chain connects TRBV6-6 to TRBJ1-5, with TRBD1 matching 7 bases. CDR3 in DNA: TGTGCCAGCACCGACCGGGACAGTGGCTTTCAGCCCCAGCATTTT. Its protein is CASTDRDSGFQPQHF.